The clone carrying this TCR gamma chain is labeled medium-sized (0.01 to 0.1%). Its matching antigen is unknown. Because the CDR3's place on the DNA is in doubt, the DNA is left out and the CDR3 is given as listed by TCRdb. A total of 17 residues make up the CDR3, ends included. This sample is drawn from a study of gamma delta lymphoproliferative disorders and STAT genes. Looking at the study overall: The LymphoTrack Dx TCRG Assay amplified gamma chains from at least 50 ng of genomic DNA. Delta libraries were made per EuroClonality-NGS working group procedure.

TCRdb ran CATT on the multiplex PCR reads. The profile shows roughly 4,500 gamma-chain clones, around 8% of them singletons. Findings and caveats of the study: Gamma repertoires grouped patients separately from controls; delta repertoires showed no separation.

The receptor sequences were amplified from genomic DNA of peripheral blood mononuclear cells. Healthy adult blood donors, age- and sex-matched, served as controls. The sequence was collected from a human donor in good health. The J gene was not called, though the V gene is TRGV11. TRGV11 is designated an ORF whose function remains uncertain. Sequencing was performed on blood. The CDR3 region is CTTVPAGLGTSDWIKTF.